The clone carrying this T cell receptor beta chain has only a few counts. This sample stems from a study of T-cell memory formation after mild COVID-19. V dropped 0 bases and J dropped 3; count of bases not matched to a gene: 4. CDR3 length equals 15 residues. From germline, CDR1 is DFQATT and CDR2 SNEGSKA (reference sequence). TCRdb re-called the 5' RACE reads through MiXCR, storing one row per CDR3 protein. The sample has 140,000 or so distinct CDR3 sequences, approximately 6% seen once. Sequencing used PBMCs or a T cell subset sorted from them (not recorded which). This rearrangement joins TRBV20-1 to TRBJ2-3, with 9 bases matching TRBD2. The TCR comes from an adult woman who had mild COVID-19 (a few samples of this study predate the infection). Cell type and time point are not known. The CDR3 spells CSARDASGRTDTQYF. The CDR3, as DNA: TGCAGTGCTAGAGATGCAAGCGGGAGGACAGATACGCAGTATTTT.